What follows describes a single T cell receptor beta chain. The sample holds other DNA sequences that translate to the same CDR3. The record originates from a study of T cell changes during pregnancy in multiple sclerosis. Generated by immunoSEQ multiplex PCR, the TCRdb table keeps only in-frame clones and is missing some. The data show 50,000 to 65,000 clones, approximately 93% seen once. Trimming cost V 4 bases and J 7 bases; bases outside gene matches: 7. The CDR3 extends over 14 amino acids. From germline, CDR1 is SGHRS and CDR2 YFSETQ. The chain has TRBV5-1 and TRBJ1-1; the match to TRBD1 covers 10 bases. The sequenced sample was CD8+ T cells from peripheral blood mononuclear cells, obtained in the second trimester of pregnancy. The source is a female donor with multiple sclerosis, enrolled in a pregnancy study. The CDR3 sequence: CASSTTGGADEAFF. CDR3 nucleotides: TGCGCCAGCAGCACGACAGGGGGCGCCGATGAAGCTTTCTTT.